This passage covers 18 T cell receptor beta chains from one sample sequenced in a study of blood T cell repertoires in COVID-19. Profiled with immunoSEQ multiplex PCR; TCRdb holds only in-frame clones, not every one. Counted here are approximately 160,000 clones, about 83% occurring once; the ten biggest clones make up roughly 13%. The specimen was peripheral blood. The receptor set was obtained from a man between 65 and 79 years old who had recovered from COVID-19.

The chain is built from TRBV3-1 (or the pseudogene TRBV3-2) and TRBJ1-2; D gene unclear. The CDR3 extends over 12 amino acids. Trimming cost V 2 bases and J 7 bases, with 8 bases left between them. The germline V gene encodes CDR1 LGHDT and CDR2 YNNKEL (reference sequence). CDR3 sequence: CASSQSGTGYTF. CDR3 coding DNA: TGTGCCAGCAGCCAATCAGGTACTGGCTACACCTTC.

The V and J genes are TRBV10-2 and TRBJ2-3, with D unresolved. The CDR3 is 16 amino acids. CDR1 is WSHSY and CDR2 is SAAADI in the germline V gene. The ends were cut back, 0 bases at V and 2 bases at J, with 12 bases in the middle. The CDR3 is CASSESRQAFTDTQYF. The CDR3, as DNA: TGCGCCAGCAGTGAGTCTCGGCAGGCCTTCACAGATACGCAGTATTTT.

The chain couples TRBV19 to TRBJ1-3, with a tentative D call TRBD1 (6 bases). V gave up 6 bases and J gave up 1 base, with 13 bases separating them. Germline V gene data show CDR1 as LNHDA and CDR2 as SQIVND (reference sequence). The CDR3 runs to 15 residues. CDR3 DNA: TGTGCCAGTAGAGTAGGGGGAAGATCTGGAAACACCATATATTTT. Encoded protein: CASRVGGRSGNTIYF.

V is TRBV28 and J is TRBJ2-1, with 12 positions matching TRBD2. Germline CDR1 is MDHEN and CDR2 is SYDVKM. The CDR3 totals 16 residues. The CDR3 DNA follows: TGTGTTTGTACCGGACTAGCGGGGAGCTCCTACAATGAGCAGTTCTTC. It translates to CVCTGLAGSSYNEQFF.

CDR3 residues: CASSHWTGGNTGELFF. The CDR3 DNA sequence: TGTGCCAGCAGCCATTGGACAGGGGGAAACACCGGGGAGCTGTTTTTT. This chain joins TRBV3-1 (or the pseudogene TRBV3-2) and TRBJ2-2; 10 positions match TRBD1. The germline V gene encodes CDR1 LGHDT and CDR2 YNNKEL (reference sequence). This CDR3 has 16 amino acids. V was clipped by 3 bases and J by 2 bases; unmatched bases: 3.

The chain links TRBV12-3 or TRBV12-4 to TRBJ2-1, with TRBD1 matching 7 bases. The CDR3 sequence is 12 residues long. Losses at the gene ends were 6 bases for V and 7 bases for J; bases not matched to a gene: 3. The DNA of the CDR3 is TGTGCCAGCAGCATCAGGGGGAATGAGCAGTTCTTC. Its translation: CASSIRGNEQFF.

The J gene is TRBJ2-7, the V gene TRBV6-1; the D gene is possibly TRBD1 (5 bases). The germline V and J ends were trimmed by 2 bases and 5 bases, with 13 bases remaining between them. Germline loops: CDR1 MNHNS, CDR2 SASEGT. The CDR3 has 14 amino acids. This CDR3 is CASSESPGKDEQYF. CDR3 DNA sequence: TGTGCCAGCAGTGAATCTCCAGGGAAGGACGAGCAGTACTTC.

The chain has TRBV5-1 and TRBJ2-7; 9 bases fit TRBD1. The CDR3 is 15 amino acids. Germline V gives CDR1 SGHRS, CDR2 YFSETQ. Trimming cost V 0 bases and J 5 bases; bases outside gene matches: 6. The CDR3 DNA is TGCGCCAGCAGCTTGGCCACAGGGGGCTACGACGAGCAGTACTTC. Translation: CASSLATGGYDEQYF.

The CDR3 spells CASSLGGGQVVDTQYF. The DNA for the CDR3 is TGTGCCAGCAGCTTAGGCGGTGGACAGGTGGTAGATACGCAGTATTTT. V and J are TRBV13 and TRBJ2-3; 7 bases are a match to TRBD1. Germline values: CDR1 PRHDT, CDR2 FYEKMQ (reference sequence). Trimming removed 0 bases from V and 5 bases from J; junction bases left unmatched: 8. CDR3 size: 16 residues.

Here the CDR3 DNA reads TGCGCCAGCAGCTTGGATAGCGGAGGCTACAATGAGCAGTTCTTC. It is translated as CASSLDSGGYNEQFF. V is TRBV5-1 and J is TRBJ2-1, with D possibly TRBD2 on 6 matching bases. The CDR3 has 15 residues. V was cut by 0 bases and J by 3 bases, with 10 bases left in between. Germline V gene lookup returns CDR1 SGHRS and CDR2 YFSETQ.

The gene calls are TRBV3-1 (or the pseudogene TRBV3-2) and TRBJ2-5; 10 bases agree with TRBD2. Unmatched junction bases numbered 2, after V lost 7 bases and J lost 3 bases. Germline values: CDR1 LGHDT, CDR2 YNNKEL (reference sequence). The CDR3 sequence is 13 residues long. The CDR3: CASTLAGEETQYF. The CDR3 DNA reads as TGTGCCAGCACCCTAGCGGGGGAAGAGACCCAGTACTTC.

This chain uses TRBV21-1 with TRBJ2-5; the D call TRBD2 from the table was never checked on the DNA. TRBV21-1 is a documented pseudogene. The CDR3 has 16 residues. This CDR3 reads CASNPKLAGGAETQYF. The CDR3 coding sequence is TGTGCCAGCAACCCCAAGTTGGCGGGGGGGGCGGAGACCCAGTACTTC.

The gene calls are TRBV6-1 and TRBJ2-1; D is perhaps TRBD2 (6 bases). This CDR3 is built from 15 residues. V was shortened by 2 bases and J by 0 bases, with 8 bases between the two germline ends. Germline loops: CDR1 MNHNS, CDR2 SASEGT. CDR3 DNA sequence: TGTGCCAGCAGTGAACTGGGGGGCTCCTACAATGAGCAGTTCTTC. As protein: CASSELGGSYNEQFF.

The J gene is TRBJ2-3, the V gene TRBV18, with 11 positions matching TRBD2. The germline CDR1 and CDR2 sequences are KGHSH and LQKENI. This CDR3 is 16 amino acids long. Losses at the gene ends were 3 bases for V and 2 bases for J; bases not matched to a gene: 4. CDR3 nucleotide sequence: TGTGCCAGCTCACCCCTAGCGGGAGGCGACACAGATACGCAGTATTTT. Translation: CASSPLAGGDTDTQYF.

The chain has TRBV18 and TRBJ2-1, with 11 bases aligning to TRBD2. The CDR3 runs to 16 residues. J lost 4 bases, V lost 0 bases, and 2 bases had no gene match. The V gene's germline CDR1 is KGHSH and CDR2 LQKENI. CDR3 sequence reads: CASSPPGLAEYNEQFF. CDR3 DNA sequence: TGTGCCAGCTCACCACCGGGACTAGCGGAGTACAATGAGCAGTTCTTC.

The V and J genes are TRBV4-1 and TRBJ2-2; 13 bases match TRBD2. The V gene end was trimmed by 0 bases and the J gene end by 7 bases; junction bases not matched to a gene: 8. Germline CDR1 reads MGHRA; CDR2 reads YSYEKL. The CDR3 sequence is 18 residues long. The CDR3 sequence is CASSQDRLAGGWSGELFF. The CDR3 DNA reads as TGCGCCAGCAGCCAAGATAGACTAGCGGGAGGTTGGAGCGGGGAGCTGTTTTTT.

This clone was picked up a small number of times. This chain joins TRBV3-1 (or the pseudogene TRBV3-2) and TRBJ1-1; tentative D call: TRBD1 (6 bases). Trimming removed 0 bases at V and 1 base at J, with 9 bases between. The CDR3 totals 15 residues. The germline V gene encodes CDR1 LGHDT and CDR2 YNNKEL (reference sequence). In DNA form, the CDR3 reads TGTGCCAGCAGCCAAGAGGGGGGGCCGAACACTGAAGCTTTCTTT. This gives the protein CASSQEGGPNTEAFF.

The CDR3 spells CASSTEYQETQYF. CDR3 coding DNA: TGTGCCAGCAGTACAGAGTACCAAGAGACCCAGTACTTC. The chain is built from TRBV6-5 and TRBJ2-5; D is ambiguous. Germline CDR1 is MNHEY and CDR2 is SVGAGI. The CDR3 sequence is 13 residues long. V lost 5 bases, J lost 0 bases, and 7 bases lay in between.